The clone carrying this TCR beta chain occurred a few times. This sample was included in a study of shared clonotypes between healthy human individuals. The CDR3 runs to 14 residues. Germline trimming cut 5 bases from V and 2 bases from J; bases unmatched to any gene: 6. Germline CDR1 and CDR2: SGHRS and YFSETQ. Healthy HIV-negative adults with no recent acute infections or vaccinations were recruited as donors. Here immunoSEQ multiplex PCR was the method, and the copy in TCRdb shows in-frame clones only, minus some. Of about 2.5 million clones listed, 92% were seen once; the top ten hold about 0.41%.

This TCR came from a man between 18 and 35 years old in good health. Some clones in this sample may be carry-over from other donors' samples. The sequenced sample was naive CD4+ T cells from PBMCs. Subset reported: CD45RA+ positively selected. The genes are TRBV5-1 and TRBJ1-1; the match to TRBD1 covers 7 bases. CDR3 sequence reads: CASRTGQTNTEAFF. In DNA form, the CDR3 reads TGCGCCAGCAGGACGGGACAGACAAACACTGAAGCTTTCTTT. The full variable domain, completed using reference TRBV5-1 and TRBJ1-1, is KAGVTQTPRYLIKTRGQQVTLSCSPISGHRSVSWYQQTPGQGLQFLFEYFSETQRNKGNFPGRFSGRQFSNSRSEMNVSTLELGDSALYLCASRTGQTNTEAFFGQGTRLTVV.